A single TCR beta chain is shown here with its context. Its target is unknown. The entry originates in a study of cytomegalovirus exposure and HLA in healthy donors. Overall study results and limits: Roughly uniform depth of sequencing across donors was assumed in presence/absence analyses.

The PCR ran on 60 Vbeta and 13 Jbeta primers. Some clones are missing from TCRdb's copy, which holds only in-frame ones; the method was immunoSEQ multiplex PCR. The sample lists under 100,000 clones, 70% to 80% occurring once. This clonotype was obtained from a man aged 50 to 59 in good health and CMV-seronegative. Sequenced sample: PBMCs.

In DNA form, the CDR3 reads TGCGCCAGCAGCTTGGAAGCGGGTTCCACTGAAGCTTTCTTT. Its translation: CASSLEAGSTEAFF. V gene TRBV5-1 combines with J gene TRBJ1-1, with unresolved D. Germline V gene lookup returns CDR1 SGHRS and CDR2 YFSETQ. The CDR3 is 14 residues long. V was pared by 0 bases and J by 4 bases, with 10 bases between.